What follows is one TCR beta chain and its context. The data belong to a study of blood T cell repertoires in COVID-19. The CDR3 loop spans 16 amino acids. Germline lookup yields CDR1 SGHDN and CDR2 FVKESK. V shed 4 bases and J shed 2 bases, with 14 bases lying between them. Original data processing: Using reference gene primer amplification, nucleated cell counts were estimated. Data came from immunoSEQ multiplex PCR; TCRdb stores just in-frame clones and leaves some out. V and J calls and clone size are copied from that table; D and trimming were computed from the DNA. The sample lists some 54,000 clones; about 90% were seen once.

The chain recombines TRBV14 with TRBJ1-4; maybe TRBD1 (6 bases). The specimen was peripheral blood. The clonotype was recovered from a man aged 55 to 70 with acute or convalescent COVID-19. The CDR3 reads CASSPGGRRTNEKLFF. The CDR3 bases are TGTGCCAGCAGCCCCGGGGGGCGGAGGACTAATGAAAAACTGTTTTTT.